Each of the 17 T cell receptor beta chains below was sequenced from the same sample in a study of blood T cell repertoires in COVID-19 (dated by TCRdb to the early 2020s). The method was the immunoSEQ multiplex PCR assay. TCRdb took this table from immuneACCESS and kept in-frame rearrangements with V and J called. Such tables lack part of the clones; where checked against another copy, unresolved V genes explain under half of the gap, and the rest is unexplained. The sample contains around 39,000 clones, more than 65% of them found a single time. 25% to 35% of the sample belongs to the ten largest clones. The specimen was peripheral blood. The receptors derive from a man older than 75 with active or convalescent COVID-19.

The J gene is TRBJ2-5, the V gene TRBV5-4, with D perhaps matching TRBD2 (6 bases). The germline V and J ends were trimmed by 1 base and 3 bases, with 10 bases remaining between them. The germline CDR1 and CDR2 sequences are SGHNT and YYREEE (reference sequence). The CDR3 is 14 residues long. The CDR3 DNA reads TGTGCCAGCAGCTTGTGGTCGGGGGAAGAGACCCAGTACTTC. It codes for CASSLWSGEETQYF.

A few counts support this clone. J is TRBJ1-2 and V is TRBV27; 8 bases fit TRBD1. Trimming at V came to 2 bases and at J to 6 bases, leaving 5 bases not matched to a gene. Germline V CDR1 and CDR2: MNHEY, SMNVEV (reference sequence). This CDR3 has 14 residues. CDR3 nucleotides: TGTGCCAGCAGTTTAGGCAGGGGGCAAGATGGCTACACCTTC. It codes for CASSLGRGQDGYTF.

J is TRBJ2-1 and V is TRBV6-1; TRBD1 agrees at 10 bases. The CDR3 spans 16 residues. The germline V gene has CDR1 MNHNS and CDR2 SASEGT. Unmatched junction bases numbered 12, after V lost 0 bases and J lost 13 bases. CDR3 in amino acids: CASSEALRGTGVRQFF. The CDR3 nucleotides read TGTGCCAGCAGTGAAGCGCTTCGCGGGACAGGGGTCCGTCAGTTCTTC.

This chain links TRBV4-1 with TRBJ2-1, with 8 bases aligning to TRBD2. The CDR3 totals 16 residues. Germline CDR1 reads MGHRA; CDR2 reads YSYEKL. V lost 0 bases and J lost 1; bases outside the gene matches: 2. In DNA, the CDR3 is TGCGCCAGCAGCCAAGAAGGCGGGAGGTCCTACAATGAGCAGTTCTTC. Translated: CASSQEGGRSYNEQFF.

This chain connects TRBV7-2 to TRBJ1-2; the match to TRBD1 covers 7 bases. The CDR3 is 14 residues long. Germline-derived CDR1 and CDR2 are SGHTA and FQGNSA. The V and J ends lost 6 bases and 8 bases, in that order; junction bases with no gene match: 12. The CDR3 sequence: CASSLSTDRRGYTF. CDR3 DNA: TGTGCCAGCAGTTTATCAACGGACAGGCGAGGCTACACCTTC.

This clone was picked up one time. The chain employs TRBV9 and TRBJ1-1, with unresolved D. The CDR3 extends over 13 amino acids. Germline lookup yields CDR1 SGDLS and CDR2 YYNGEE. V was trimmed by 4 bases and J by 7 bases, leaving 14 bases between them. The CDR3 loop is CASSLAVGSEAFF. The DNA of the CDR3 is TGTGCCAGCAGCCTTGCAGTAGGGAGTGAAGCTTTCTTT.

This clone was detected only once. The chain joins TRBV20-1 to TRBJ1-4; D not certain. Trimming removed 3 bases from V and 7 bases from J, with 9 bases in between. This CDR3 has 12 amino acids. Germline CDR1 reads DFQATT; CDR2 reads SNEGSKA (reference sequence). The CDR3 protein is CSASRSGEKLFF. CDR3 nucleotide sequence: TGCAGTGCTAGTAGGTCAGGTGAAAAACTGTTTTTT.

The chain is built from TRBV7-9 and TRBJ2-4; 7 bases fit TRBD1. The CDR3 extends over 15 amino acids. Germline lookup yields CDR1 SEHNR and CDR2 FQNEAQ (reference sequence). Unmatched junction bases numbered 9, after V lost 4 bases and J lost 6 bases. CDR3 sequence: CASSSKGGARNIQYF. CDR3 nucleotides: TGTGCCAGCAGCTCGAAAGGGGGCGCAAGAAACATTCAGTACTTC. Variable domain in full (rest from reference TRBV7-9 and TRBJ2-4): DTGVSQNPRHKITKRGQNVTFRCDPISEHNRLYWYRQTLGQGPEFLTYFQNEAQLEKSRLLSDRFSAERPKGSFSTLEIQRTEQGDSAMYLCASSSKGGARNIQYFGAGTRLSVL.

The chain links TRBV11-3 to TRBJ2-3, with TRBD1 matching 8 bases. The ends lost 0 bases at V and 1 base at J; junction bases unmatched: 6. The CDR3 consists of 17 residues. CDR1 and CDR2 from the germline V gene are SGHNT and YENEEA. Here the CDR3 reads CASSLDTRTGRTDTQYF. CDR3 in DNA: TGTGCCAGCAGCTTAGATACCCGGACAGGGCGCACAGATACGCAGTATTTT.

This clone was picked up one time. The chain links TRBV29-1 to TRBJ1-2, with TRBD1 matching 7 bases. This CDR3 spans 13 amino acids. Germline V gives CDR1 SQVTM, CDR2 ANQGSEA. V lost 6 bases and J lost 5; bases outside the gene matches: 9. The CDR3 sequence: CSVAETGRYGYTF. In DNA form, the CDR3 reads TGCAGCGTAGCCGAGACAGGGCGATATGGCTACACCTTC.

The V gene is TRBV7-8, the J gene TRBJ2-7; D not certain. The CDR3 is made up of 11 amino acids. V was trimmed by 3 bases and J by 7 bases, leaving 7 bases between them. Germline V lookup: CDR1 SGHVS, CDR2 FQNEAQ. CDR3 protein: CASSFGDEQYF. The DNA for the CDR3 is TGTGCCAGCAGCTTCGGTGATGAGCAGTACTTC.

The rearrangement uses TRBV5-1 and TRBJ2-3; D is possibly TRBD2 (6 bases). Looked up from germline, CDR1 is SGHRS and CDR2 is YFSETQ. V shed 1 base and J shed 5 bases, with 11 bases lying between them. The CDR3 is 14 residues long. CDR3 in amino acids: CASSLSPGEDTQYF. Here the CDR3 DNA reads TGCGCCAGCAGCTTGTCGCCGGGAGAAGATACGCAGTATTTT.

The CDR3 region has the DNA TGCAGCGCCTTGGGGGGAGAAGAGACCCAGTACTTC. It translates to CSALGGEETQYF. This chain joins TRBV29-1 and TRBJ2-5, with TRBD2 as a possible D gene (6 bases). The CDR3 has 12 amino acids. Trimming took off 7 bases at V and 3 bases at J, with 12 bases between the two ends. Germline CDR1 and CDR2: SQVTM and ANQGSEA.

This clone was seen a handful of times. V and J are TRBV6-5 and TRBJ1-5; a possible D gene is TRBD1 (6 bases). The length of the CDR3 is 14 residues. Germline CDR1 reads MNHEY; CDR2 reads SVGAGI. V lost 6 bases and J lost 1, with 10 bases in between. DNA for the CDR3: TGTGCCAGCAGCGACACAGGGAGCAATCAGCCCCAGCATTTT. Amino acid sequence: CASSDTGSNQPQHF.

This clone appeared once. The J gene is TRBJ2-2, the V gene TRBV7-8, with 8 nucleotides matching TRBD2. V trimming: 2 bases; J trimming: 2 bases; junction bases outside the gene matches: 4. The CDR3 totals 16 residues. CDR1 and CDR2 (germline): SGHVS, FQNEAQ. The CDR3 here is CASSLWLAGNTGELFF. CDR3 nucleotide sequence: TGTGCCAGCAGCTTATGGCTAGCGGGCAACACCGGGGAGCTGTTTTTT.

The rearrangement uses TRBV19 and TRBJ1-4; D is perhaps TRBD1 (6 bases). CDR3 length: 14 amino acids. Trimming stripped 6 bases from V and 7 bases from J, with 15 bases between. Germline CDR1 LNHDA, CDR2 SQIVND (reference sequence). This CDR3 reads CASRTDRKGEKLFF. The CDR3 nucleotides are TGTGCCAGTAGGACTGACAGGAAGGGTGAAAAACTGTTTTTT.

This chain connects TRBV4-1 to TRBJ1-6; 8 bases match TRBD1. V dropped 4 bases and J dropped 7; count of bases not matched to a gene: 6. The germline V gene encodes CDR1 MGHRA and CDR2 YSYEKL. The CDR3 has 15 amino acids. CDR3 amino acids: CASSPRDRKNSPLHF. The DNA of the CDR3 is TGCGCCAGCAGCCCCCGGGACAGGAAAAATTCACCCCTCCACTTT.